The present T cell receptor (beta chain) was sequenced within a study of regulatory T cells in long-lasting Graves disease. Library construction for TCR beta used iRepertoire HTBI primers and Arm-PCR of CDR3 regions. One entry per CDR3 protein, called by TCRdb with MiXCR from the multiplex PCR reads. The repertoire has under 700,000 distinct CDR3 sequences, more than 15% of them found once; the top ten carry roughly 25%. Time point meaning: newly diagnosed GD, antithyroid drugs for less than 3 months. Scientists built the TCR library using RNA that was extracted from PBMCs. American Thyroid Association guidelines defined Graves' disease diagnosis. All patients originated from an endocrinology department located in Xi'an, China. The CDR3 is made up of 11 amino acids. The germline V and J ends were trimmed by 7 bases and 5 bases, with 5 bases remaining between them. Germline values: CDR1 SNHLY, CDR2 FYNNEI.

Study outcomes and limitations: Persistent Graves' patients showed reduced TCR diversity versus newly diagnosed patients.

At least ten counts were recorded for this clonotype. The antigen remains undetermined. This sample was also put to use in a study of T cells in Graves' hyperthyroidism and ophthalmopathy. As that report states: Most thyroid clonotypes expanded above 0.001 appeared in blood too.

This TCR was recovered from a woman aged 35-65 years with Graves disease. The specimen comprised peripheral blood mononuclear cells (PBMCs), sampled at new diagnosis, from a patient treated with antithyroid drugs. The chain joins TRBV2 to TRBJ2-2; D remains ambiguous. The DNA for the CDR3 is TGTGCCAGCATCTATACCGGGGAGCTGTTTTTT. Protein: CASIYTGELFF.